The entry below gives a single T cell receptor beta chain sequence along with its context. Its antigen is as yet unknown. The source of the sample is a study of shared clonotypes between healthy human individuals. Study at large: The cohort comprised two women and a few men. Their ages spanned 18 to 49 years.

Study-wide findings and caveats: Relative to memory subsets, naive subsets generally showed larger estimated richness. Among non-shared clonotypes, generation probabilities were lower than among those shared by all four donors.

Authors' data handling: Filtering of immunoSEQ junctional sequences could not match full-length read filtering. TCRdb's copy holds only in-frame clones and misses some; the assay was immunoSEQ multiplex PCR. The DNA was the basis for D and trimming; V, J and clone size are from that table. The data show approximately 500,000 clones, about 95% seen once. The material sequenced was naive CD4+ T cells sorted from blood. Subset of the sample: CD45RA+ positively selected. This sequence was found in a woman aged 25 to 39 in good health.

The CDR3 spells CSVWTATNEKLFF. In nucleotides, the CDR3 is TGCAGCGTTTGGACAGCAACTAATGAAAAACTGTTTTTT. The chain is built from TRBV29-1 and TRBJ1-4; weak D call: TRBD1 (6 bases). Trimming left V 5 bases short and J 0 bases short, with 7 bases between. The CDR3 is 13 residues long. Per the germline V gene, CDR1 is SQVTM and CDR2 is ANQGSEA.